Listed below are T cell receptor beta chains from one sample, sequenced in a study of response to subunit inactivated influenza vaccine. Each CDR3 protein gets one entry after TCRdb re-called the RT-PCR reads with MiXCR. The sample has about 480,000 distinct CDR3 sequences; over 10% are singletons. The material sequenced was PBMCs from blood, taken about 6 weeks after vaccination. All receptors derive from a man between 45 and 60 years old who received an inactivated influenza vaccine. Each CDR3 is given with its conserved first and last residue. A D gene is named only where the DNA matches it firmly. Size is stated for part of the rows, as once, few or many counts, or as a class when the clone is expanded.

d_call: .
clone_size: .
j_call: TRBJ1-2
v_call: TRBV12-2
cdr3_nt: TGTGCAAGTCGCTTACGGCCAGGGGACTATGGCTACACCTTC
cdr3_aa: CASRLRPGDYGYTF

d_call: .
clone_size: few
j_call: TRBJ1-2
v_call: TRBV6-1
cdr3_nt: TGTGCCAGCAGCCGACAGCCTAACTATGGCTACACCTTC
cdr3_aa: CASSRQPNYGYTF

d_call: .
clone_size: few
j_call: TRBJ2-3
v_call: TRBV5-1
cdr3_nt: TGCGCCAGCAGCTTGGCCCTACTACCGGTGAGCACAGATACGCAGTATTTT
cdr3_aa: CASSLALLPVSTDTQYF

d_call: TRBD1
clone_size: .
j_call: TRBJ2-1
v_call: TRBV20-1
cdr3_nt: TGCAGTGCTAAGAAGACCGGGACAGGGCCCGAGCAGTTCTTC
cdr3_aa: CSAKKTGTGPEQFF

d_call: TRBD2
clone_size: few
j_call: TRBJ2-3
v_call: TRBV20-1
cdr3_nt: TGCAGTGCTAGTAATCTAGCGGGGGCGCAGTATTTT
cdr3_aa: CSASNLAGAQYF

d_call: .
clone_size: many
j_call: TRBJ2-7
v_call: TRBV5-5
cdr3_nt: TGTGCCAGCAGCTTGGGCGTAACCAGGGAATTGTACGAGCAGTACTTC
cdr3_aa: CASSLGVTRELYEQYF

d_call: .
clone_size: few
j_call: TRBJ2-2
v_call: TRBV28
cdr3_nt: TGTGCCAGCAGATCCACAGGGAAGAACACCGGGGAGCTGTTTTTT
cdr3_aa: CASRSTGKNTGELFF

d_call: .
clone_size: .
j_call: TRBJ2-1
v_call: TRBV5-1
cdr3_nt: TGCGCCAGCAGCTTATCACGCAATGAGCAGTTCTTC
cdr3_aa: CASSLSRNEQFF

d_call: .
clone_size: few
j_call: TRBJ2-5
v_call: TRBV20-1
cdr3_nt: TGCAGTGCTGGCGGAGGTAGCCAAGAGACCCAGTACTTC
cdr3_aa: CSAGGGSQETQYF

d_call: TRBD2
clone_size: .
j_call: TRBJ2-3
v_call: TRBV7-2
cdr3_nt: TGTGCCAGCAGCTTAGTAGCGGGAGTGGATACGCAGTATTTT
cdr3_aa: CASSLVAGVDTQYF

d_call: TRBD2
clone_size: .
j_call: TRBJ2-3
v_call: TRBV5-1
cdr3_nt: TGCGCCAGCAGCTTGTCGGTAGCGGGAGTTTCCGGAACGCAGTATTTT
cdr3_aa: CASSLSVAGVSGTQYF

d_call: .
clone_size: few
j_call: TRBJ1-5
v_call: TRBV20-1
cdr3_nt: TGCAGTGCTAGAGATGTTAGGGGGGTTCAGCCCCAGCATTTT
cdr3_aa: CSARDVRGVQPQHF

d_call: .
clone_size: few
j_call: TRBJ1-5
v_call: TRBV5-1
cdr3_nt: TGCGCCAGCAGCTTGGGGTCACAGGGTAGCAATCAGCCCCAGCATTTT
cdr3_aa: CASSLGSQGSNQPQHF

d_call: TRBD2
clone_size: few
j_call: TRBJ2-1
v_call: TRBV24-1
cdr3_nt: TGTGCCACCAGTGAACTGACTAGCGGGAGCAATGAGCAGTTCTTC
cdr3_aa: CATSELTSGSNEQFF

d_call: .
clone_size: many
j_call: TRBJ2-1
v_call: TRBV29-1
cdr3_nt: TGCAGCGTTGAAGCCCTTGGCCGCCGCTCCTACAATGAGCAGTTCTTC
cdr3_aa: CSVEALGRRSYNEQFF

d_call: TRBD1
clone_size: .
j_call: TRBJ1-2
v_call: TRBV7-9
cdr3_nt: TGTGCCAGCAGCTTGGGGCAGGGGGAGCTTGGCTACACCTTC
cdr3_aa: CASSLGQGELGYTF

d_call: TRBD1
clone_size: few
j_call: TRBJ2-7
v_call: TRBV5-1
cdr3_nt: TGCGCCAGCAGCCATGGGACAGGGGGAAGTTACGAGCAGTACTTC
cdr3_aa: CASSHGTGGSYEQYF

d_call: .
clone_size: .
j_call: TRBJ2-1
v_call: TRBV29-1
cdr3_nt: TGCAGCGTGGGGGAGTCCTACAATGAGCAGTTCTTC
cdr3_aa: CSVGESYNEQFF

d_call: TRBD2
clone_size: .
j_call: TRBJ2-1
v_call: TRBV7-2
cdr3_nt: TGTGCCAGCAGCTCTAGCGGGGGGGCTATAGGTGAGCAGTTCTTC
cdr3_aa: CASSSSGGAIGEQFF

d_call: TRBD1
clone_size: .
j_call: TRBJ2-7
v_call: TRBV10-3
cdr3_nt: TGTGCCATCAGTCAACCCGGGACAGGGGGCCCCTACGAGCAGTACTTC
cdr3_aa: CAISQPGTGGPYEQYF